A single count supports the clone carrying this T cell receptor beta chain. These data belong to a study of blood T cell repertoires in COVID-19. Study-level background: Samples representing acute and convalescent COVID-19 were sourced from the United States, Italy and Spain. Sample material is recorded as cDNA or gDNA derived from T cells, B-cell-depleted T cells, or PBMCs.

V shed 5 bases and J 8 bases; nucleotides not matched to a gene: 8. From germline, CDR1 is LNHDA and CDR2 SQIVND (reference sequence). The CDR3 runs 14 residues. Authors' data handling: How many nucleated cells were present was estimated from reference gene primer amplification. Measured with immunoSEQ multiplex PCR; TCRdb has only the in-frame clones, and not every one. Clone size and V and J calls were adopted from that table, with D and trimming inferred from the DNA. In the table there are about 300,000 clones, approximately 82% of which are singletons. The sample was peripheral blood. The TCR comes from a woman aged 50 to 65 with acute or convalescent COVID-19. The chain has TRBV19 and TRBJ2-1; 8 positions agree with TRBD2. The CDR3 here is CASSVAGGGDEQFF. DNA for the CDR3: TGTGCCAGTAGTGTCGCGGGAGGAGGTGATGAGCAGTTCTTC. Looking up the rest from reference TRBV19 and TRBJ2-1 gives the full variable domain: DGGITQSPKYLFRKEGQNVTLSCEQNLNHDAMYWYRQDPGQGLRLIYYSQIVNDFQKGDIAEGYSVSREKKESFPLTVTSAQKNPTAFYLCASSVAGGGDEQFFGPGTRLTVL.